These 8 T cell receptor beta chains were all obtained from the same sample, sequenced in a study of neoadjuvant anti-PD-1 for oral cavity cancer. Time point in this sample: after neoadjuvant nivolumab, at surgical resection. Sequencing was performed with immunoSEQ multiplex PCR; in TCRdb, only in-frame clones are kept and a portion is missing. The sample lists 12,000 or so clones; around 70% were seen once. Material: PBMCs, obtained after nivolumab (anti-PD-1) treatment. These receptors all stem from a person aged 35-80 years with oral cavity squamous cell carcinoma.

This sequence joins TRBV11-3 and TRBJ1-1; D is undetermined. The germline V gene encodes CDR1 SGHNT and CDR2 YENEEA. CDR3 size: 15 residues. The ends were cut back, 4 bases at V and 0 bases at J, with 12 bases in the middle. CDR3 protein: CASSSDGGMNTEAFF. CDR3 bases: TGTGCCAGCAGCTCGGACGGAGGGATGAACACTGAAGCTTTCTTT. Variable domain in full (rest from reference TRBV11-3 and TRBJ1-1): EAGVVQSPRYKIIEKKQPVAFWCNPISGHNTLYWYLQNLGQGPELLIRYENEEAVDDSQLPKDRFSAERLKGVDSTLKIQPAELGDSAVYLCASSSDGGMNTEAFFGQGTRLTVV.

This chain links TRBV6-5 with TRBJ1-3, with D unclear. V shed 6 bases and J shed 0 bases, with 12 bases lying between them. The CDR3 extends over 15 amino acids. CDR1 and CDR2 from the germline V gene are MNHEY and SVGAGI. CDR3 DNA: TGTGCCAGCAGATCCCACACTGTCTCTGGAAACACCATATATTTT. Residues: CASRSHTVSGNTIYF.

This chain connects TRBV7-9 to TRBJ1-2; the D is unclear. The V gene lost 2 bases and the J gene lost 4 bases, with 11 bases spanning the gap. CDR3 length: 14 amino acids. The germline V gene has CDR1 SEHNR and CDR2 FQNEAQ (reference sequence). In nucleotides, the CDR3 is TGTGCCAGCAGCTTACTAGGCACCTCCTATGGCTACACCTTC. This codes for CASSLLGTSYGYTF.

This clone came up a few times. CDR3 region: CAWSVLSQGVYEQFF. CDR3 bases: TGTGCCTGGAGTGTACTTTCGCAGGGAGTATATGAGCAGTTCTTC. The J gene is TRBJ2-1, the V gene TRBV30, with D possibly called TRBD1 or TRBD2 (5 bases each). This CDR3 has 15 residues. Germline-derived CDR1 and CDR2 are GTSNPN and SVGIG (reference sequence). V was shortened by 0 bases and J by 8 bases, with 17 bases between the two germline ends.

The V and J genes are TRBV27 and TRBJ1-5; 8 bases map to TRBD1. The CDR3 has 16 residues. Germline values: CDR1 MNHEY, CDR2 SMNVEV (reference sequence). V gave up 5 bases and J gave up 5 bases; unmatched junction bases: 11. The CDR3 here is CASSPLGQGGHQPQHF. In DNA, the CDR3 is TGTGCCAGCAGTCCCCTTGGACAGGGAGGGCATCAGCCCCAGCATTTT.

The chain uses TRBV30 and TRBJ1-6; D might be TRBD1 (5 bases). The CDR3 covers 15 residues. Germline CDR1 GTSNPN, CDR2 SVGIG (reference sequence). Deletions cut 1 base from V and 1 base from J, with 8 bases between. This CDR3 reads CAWSDGGSYNSPLHF. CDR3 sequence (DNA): TGTGCCTGGAGTGACGGGGGTTCCTATAATTCACCCCTCCACTTT. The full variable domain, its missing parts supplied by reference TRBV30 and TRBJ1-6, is SQTIHQWPATLVQPVGSPLSLECTVEGTSNPNLYWYRQAAGRGLQLLFYSVGIGQISSEVPQNLSASRPQDRQFILSSKKLLLSDSGFYLCAWSDGGSYNSPLHFGNGTRLTVT.

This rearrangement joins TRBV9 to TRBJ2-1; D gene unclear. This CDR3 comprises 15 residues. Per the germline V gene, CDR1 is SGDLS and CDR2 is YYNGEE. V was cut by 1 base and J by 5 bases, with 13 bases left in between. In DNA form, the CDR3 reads TGTGCCAGCAGCGTATCTCTCGGAAGGAACAATGAGCAGTTCTTC. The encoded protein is CASSVSLGRNNEQFF. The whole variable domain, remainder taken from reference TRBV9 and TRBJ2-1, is DSGVTQTPKHLITATGQRVTLRCSPRSGDLSVYWYQQSLDQGLQFLIQYYNGEERAKGNILERFSAQQFPDLHSELNLSSLELGDSALYFCASSVSLGRNNEQFFGPGTRLTVL.

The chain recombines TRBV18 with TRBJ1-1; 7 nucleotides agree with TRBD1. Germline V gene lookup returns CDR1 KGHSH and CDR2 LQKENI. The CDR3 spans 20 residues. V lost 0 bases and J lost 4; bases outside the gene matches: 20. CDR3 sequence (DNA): TGTGCCAGCTCACCACCTTTTTTCTGGCGGCAGGGGGTAATCCCCACTGAAGCTTTCTTT. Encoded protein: CASSPPFFWRQGVIPTEAFF.